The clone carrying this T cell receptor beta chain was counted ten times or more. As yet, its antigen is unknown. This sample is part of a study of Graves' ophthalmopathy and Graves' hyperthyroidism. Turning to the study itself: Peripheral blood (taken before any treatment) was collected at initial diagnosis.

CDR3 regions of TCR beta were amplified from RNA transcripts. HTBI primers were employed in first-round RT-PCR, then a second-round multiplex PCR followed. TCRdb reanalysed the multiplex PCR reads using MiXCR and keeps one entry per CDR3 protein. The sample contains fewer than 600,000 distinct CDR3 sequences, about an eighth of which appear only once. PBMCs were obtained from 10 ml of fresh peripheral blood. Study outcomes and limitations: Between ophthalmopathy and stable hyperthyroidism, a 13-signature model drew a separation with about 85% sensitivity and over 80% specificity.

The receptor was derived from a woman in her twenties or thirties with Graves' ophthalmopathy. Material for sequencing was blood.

This CDR3 is CSVEGPEAEAFF. The CDR3 coding sequence is TGCAGCGTTGAAGGGCCTGAGGCAGAAGCTTTCTTT. V gene TRBV29-1 combines with J gene TRBJ1-1, with D uncertain. The CDR3 runs to 12 residues. The V gene's germline CDR1 is SQVTM and CDR2 ANQGSEA. Trimming took 1 base from V and 8 from J, leaving 11 bases between them.